The 30 T cell receptor beta chains presented below share a single source sample, sequenced in a study of T-cell reconstitution after alpha-beta-depleted transplantation in children. It was with unique molecular identifiers that the TCRbeta library was prepared. TCRdb redid the calling of the PCR reads with MiXCR, one entry per CDR3 protein. This table has tens of thousands of distinct CDR3 sequences, about 6.2% appearing once. Here the sequenced sample was PBMCs, mostly from graft donor cells, taken 180 days after TCRalphabeta/CD19-depleted stem cell transplant. The receptor source for this set is a male patient under 18 who had a stem cell transplant for acute myeloid leukemia, so the T cells may come from the graft donor.

Ten or more counts support this clonotype. The chain uses TRBV7-9 and TRBJ2-5, with TRBD2 identical over 9 bases. The CDR3 has 15 residues. V lost 2 bases to trimming and J lost 4 bases; unmatched junction nucleotides: 5. CDR1 is SEHNR and CDR2 is FQNEAQ in the germline V gene (reference sequence). The CDR3 loop is CASSLWGGGAETQYF. DNA of the CDR3: TGTGCCAGCAGCTTATGGGGCGGGGGGGCAGAGACCCAGTACTTC.

This clonotype was observed many times. The chain uses TRBV18 and TRBJ1-1; D call uncertain. The CDR3 runs 14 residues. V lost 6 bases and J 6 bases, leaving 17 bases between the germline ends. Per the germline V gene, CDR1 is KGHSH and CDR2 is LQKENI. CDR3 in amino acids: CASSLGGKGSEAFF. CDR3 DNA sequence: TGTGCCAGCTCCCTCGGAGGGAAAGGCTCTGAAGCTTTCTTT.

This clonotype was detected many times. The rearrangement uses TRBV6-5 and TRBJ2-1; 9 nucleotides line up with TRBD1. The V segment lost 2 bases and the J segment 9 bases; nucleotides outside the gene matches: 11. The CDR3 is made up of 16 amino acids. CDR1 is MNHEY, CDR2 SVGAGI, per germline. CDR3 region: CASSYRPGTGFSEQFF. The CDR3 region has the DNA TGTGCCAGCAGTTACCGTCCCGGGACAGGGTTTAGTGAGCAGTTCTTC.

This clonotype was picked up many times. The chain has TRBV3-1 and TRBJ2-7, with D unresolved. This CDR3 spans 12 amino acids. Germline assignment: CDR1 LGHDT and CDR2 YNNKEL (reference sequence). Trimming took 1 base from V and 0 from J, leaving 1 base between them. The DNA of the CDR3 is TGTGCCAGCAGCCAAGCCTCCTACGAGCAGTACTTC. Encoded protein: CASSQASYEQYF.

Ten or more counts support this clonotype. The chain couples TRBV27 to TRBJ1-5; D possibly corresponds to TRBD1 (6 bases). Trimming stripped 7 bases from V and 2 bases from J, with 18 bases between. The CDR3 length is 16 residues. Germline V gene data show CDR1 as MNHEY and CDR2 as SMNVEV (reference sequence). The CDR3 coding sequence is TGTGCCAGCAAACCTGGGGGGACACTAGGCAATCAGCCCCAGCATTTT. Translating it yields CASKPGGTLGNQPQHF.

V gene TRBV12-3 or TRBV12-4 combines with J gene TRBJ2-1; D is perhaps TRBD2 (5 bases). The CDR3 length is 14 residues. V was cut by 2 bases and J by 8 bases, with 13 bases left in between. The CDR3 sequence is CASSLRTPRDEQFF. The CDR3, as DNA: TGTGCCAGCAGTTTACGGACTCCAAGGGATGAGCAGTTCTTC.

This clonotype was seen repeatedly, ten times or more. The V gene is TRBV12-3 or TRBV12-4, the J gene TRBJ2-3, with D possibly being TRBD1 (6 bases). Trimming removed 1 base from V and 4 bases from J, with 15 bases in between. The CDR3 sequence is 16 residues long. The CDR3 nucleotides are TGTGCCAGCAGTTTAGACAGGGTTATCCCGGCAGATACGCAGTATTTT. This gives the protein CASSLDRVIPADTQYF.

This clonotype was seen a handful of times. The chain carries TRBV27 and TRBJ2-3; TRBD1 is a possible D gene (6 bases). This CDR3 is 14 amino acids long. In germline, CDR1 is MNHEY, CDR2 SMNVEV (reference sequence). Trimming took off 3 bases at V and 5 bases at J, with 12 bases between the two ends. The CDR3 DNA reads TGTGCCAGCAGTTTCCAGGGGCTGGTAGATACGCAGTATTTT. Its translation: CASSFQGLVDTQYF.

This clonotype was seen at least ten times. The J gene is TRBJ2-7, the V gene TRBV12-3 or TRBV12-4; D not certain. CDR3 size: 11 residues. V lost 2 bases and J 3 bases, leaving 2 bases between the germline ends. CDR3 coding DNA: TGTGCCAGCAGTTTAATCTACGAGCAGTACTTC. Translated: CASSLIYEQYF.

This clonotype was found many times. V usage is TRBV6-5 and J usage is TRBJ1-1, with no clear D. This CDR3 contains 14 residues. With 3 bases removed from V and 1 base from J, the gap between germline ends came to 9 bases. Looked up from germline, CDR1 is MNHEY and CDR2 is SVGAGI. In DNA, the CDR3 is TGTGCCAGCAGTTATTTCGGCCCGAACACTGAAGCTTTCTTT. It specifies CASSYFGPNTEAFF.

This clonotype was picked up many times. The rearrangement joins TRBV11-2 to TRBJ2-1; TRBD2 matches 11 bases. CDR1 SGHAT and CDR2 FQNNGV come from the germline V gene. This CDR3 is built from 18 residues. Trimming took 0 bases from V and 6 from J; bases not matched to a gene: 10. CDR3 coding DNA: TGTGCCAGCAGCTTAGAAGCTAGCGGGGGGCCTTATCTCAATGAGCAGTTCTTC. Its translation is CASSLEASGGPYLNEQFF.

The chain is built from TRBV6-4 and TRBJ1-3; 8 nucleotides align to TRBD1. CDR3 length: 14 residues. Germline values: CDR1 MRHNA, CDR2 SNTAGT. V lost 10 bases to trimming and J lost 4 bases; unmatched junction nucleotides: 9. The CDR3 sequence is CAIWRTGNGNTIYF. CDR3 sequence (DNA): TGTGCCATCTGGAGGACAGGGAACGGAAACACCATATATTTT.

This clonotype was seen many times. V and J are TRBV28 and TRBJ1-1, with 7 bases identical to TRBD1. The germline gives CDR1 MDHEN, CDR2 SYDVKM. J lost 4 bases, V lost 6 bases, and 5 bases had no gene match. CDR3 size: 13 residues. This CDR3 is CASRSDRVTEAFF. In DNA form, the CDR3 reads TGTGCCAGCAGGTCAGACAGGGTCACTGAAGCTTTCTTT.

By share, this clonotype counts as medium-sized. CDR3 residues: CASSPLQNTEAFF. The CDR3 DNA reads as TGTGCCAGCAGTCCCCTCCAAAACACTGAAGCTTTCTTT. The chain carries TRBV12-3 or TRBV12-4 and TRBJ1-1, with D hard to call. Trimming took off 5 bases at V and 2 bases at J, with 9 bases between the two ends. The CDR3 extends over 13 amino acids.

This clonotype was seen many times. J is TRBJ2-5 and V is TRBV20-1, with D uncertain. CDR1 and CDR2 (germline): DFQATT, SNEGSKA (reference sequence). V gave up 6 bases and J gave up 4 bases, with 15 bases separating them. This CDR3 has 13 residues. The CDR3 loop is CSAGPGLRETQYF. The CDR3, as DNA: TGCAGTGCCGGACCGGGCTTGCGAGAGACCCAGTACTTC.

This clonotype has ten or more counts. The J gene is TRBJ2-7, the V gene TRBV4-3, with D possibly TRBD2 on 6 matching bases. In germline, CDR1 is LGHNA, CDR2 YSLEER. There are 15 residues in the CDR3. Trimming removed 3 bases at V and 4 bases at J, with 16 bases between. CDR3 nucleotides: TGCGCCAGCAGCCAGGGATCCGGGACTCGATACGAGCAGTACTTC. It is translated as CASSQGSGTRYEQYF.

There are many counts of this clonotype. V and J are TRBV19 and TRBJ2-6; D assignment may be TRBD1 or TRBD2 (5 bases each). The germline V gene has CDR1 LNHDA and CDR2 SQIVND (reference sequence). This CDR3 region has 15 residues. V gave up 7 bases and J gave up 1 base, with 11 bases separating them. In DNA, the CDR3 is TGTGCCAGTACCCTATGGGGGTCTGGGGCCAACGTCCTGACTTTC. It codes for CASTLWGSGANVLTF.

This clonotype is judged medium-sized (0.01 to 0.1%). V is TRBV12-3 or TRBV12-4 and J is TRBJ2-1, with D possibly TRBD1 on 5 matching bases. CDR3 size: 13 residues. With 5 bases removed from V and 0 bases from J, the gap between germline ends came to 5 bases. The CDR3 DNA reads TGTGCCAGCAGTAGGGGCTCCTACAATGAGCAGTTCTTC. Its translation is CASSRGSYNEQFF.

The rearrangement joins TRBV19 to TRBJ2-7, with 7 nucleotides matching TRBD2. The V segment lost 5 bases and the J segment 8 bases; nucleotides outside the gene matches: 18. Germline loops: CDR1 LNHDA, CDR2 SQIVND (reference sequence). The CDR3 runs 16 residues. The CDR3 region has the DNA TGTGCCAGTAGTTCCCAAGTGACGGGAGGAATTAGGAAGCAGTACTTC. Its protein product is CASSSQVTGGIRKQYF.

This clonotype came up a few times. The chain has TRBV7-9 and TRBJ1-4; a weak D match, TRBD1 (6 bases). Germline V CDR1 and CDR2: SEHNR, FQNEAQ (reference sequence). Trimming stripped 3 bases from V and 4 bases from J, with 18 bases between. The length of the CDR3 is 17 residues. The CDR3 DNA is TGTGCCAGCAGCTTCGACTTCCGGGACACTAGTAATGAAAAACTGTTTTTT. Protein: CASSFDFRDTSNEKLFF.

This clonotype was seen many times. J is TRBJ2-1 and V is TRBV7-8; TRBD2 is a possible D gene (6 bases). Looked up from germline, CDR1 is SGHVS and CDR2 is FQNEAQ. This CDR3 is built from 13 residues. V was cut by 1 base and J by 8 bases, with 9 bases left in between. The CDR3 DNA reads TGTGCCAGCAGCTTAGAACTAGCTCATGAGCAGTTCTTC. Its protein product is CASSLELAHEQFF.

This clonotype was seen ten or more times. The chain recombines TRBV13 with TRBJ2-4; perhaps D is TRBD1 or TRBD2 (5 bases each). The CDR3 extends over 17 amino acids. The germline CDR1 and CDR2 sequences are PRHDT and FYEKMQ (reference sequence). V dropped 5 bases and J dropped 6 bases, with 23 bases sitting between them. CDR3 region: CASSLGPGATWPNIQYF. The CDR3 bases are TGTGCCAGCAGCCTCGGGCCCGGGGCCACCTGGCCAAACATTCAGTACTTC.

This clonotype was counted many times. This chain joins TRBV7-9 and TRBJ1-1; D ambiguous. The V and J ends lost 5 bases and 3 bases respectively, with 7 bases between them. Germline values: CDR1 SEHNR, CDR2 FQNEAQ (reference sequence). The CDR3 loop spans 12 amino acids. CDR3 DNA sequence: TGTGCCAGCAGCCTTCCGCACACTGAAGCTTTCTTT. The encoded protein is CASSLPHTEAFF.

There are many counts of this clonotype. The chain joins TRBV5-6 to TRBJ2-1; 16 positions agree with TRBD2. CDR1 SGHDT and CDR2 YYEEEE come from the germline V gene. The CDR3 is 21 residues long. Losses at the gene ends were 4 bases for V and 7 bases for J; bases not matched to a gene: 20. The CDR3 sequence: CASSPRIRQGLAGGPGNEQFF. The CDR3 region has the DNA TGTGCCAGCAGCCCGAGAATAAGACAGGGACTAGCGGGAGGGCCTGGTAATGAGCAGTTCTTC.

The chain joins TRBV29-1 to TRBJ1-1; no definite D call. The CDR3 spans 15 residues. V was shortened by 0 bases and J by 4 bases, with 15 bases between the two germline ends. Germline loops: CDR1 SQVTM, CDR2 ANQGSEA. The CDR3: CSVEDRSTRGTEAFF. The DNA for the CDR3 is TGCAGCGTTGAAGACAGGAGCACCCGGGGCACTGAAGCTTTCTTT.

This clonotype showed up many times. CDR3: CSGGGLRNTEAFF. The CDR3 bases are TGCAGCGGGGGGGGCCTCCGGAACACTGAAGCTTTCTTT. The V and J genes are TRBV29-1 and TRBJ1-1, with a weak D call TRBD1 (6 bases). Trimming removed 7 bases at V and 1 base at J, with 13 bases between. Per germline, CDR1 SQVTM and CDR2 ANQGSEA. There are 13 residues in the CDR3.

There are many counts of this clonotype. The J gene is TRBJ1-6, the V gene TRBV27, with 7 nucleotides matching TRBD1. V lost 5 bases, J lost 10 bases, and 14 bases stayed unmatched. Germline CDR1 and CDR2: MNHEY and SMNVEV (reference sequence). CDR3 length: 16 residues. As DNA, the CDR3 is TGTGCCAGCAGTATGACTTCCTACAGGGGAGACTCACCCCTCCACTTT. Protein: CASSMTSYRGDSPLHF.

This clonotype was seen at least ten times. This rearrangement joins TRBV11-1 to TRBJ2-3, with D unclear. This CDR3 has 13 amino acids. Trimming cost V 3 bases and J 9 bases, with 13 bases left between them. Germline CDR1 reads SGHAT; CDR2 reads FQDESV (reference sequence). The CDR3 protein is CASSLRTQSTQYF. In DNA form, the CDR3 reads TGTGCCAGCAGCTTGAGAACCCAATCGACGCAGTATTTT.

In its sample, this clonotype was seen many times. The J gene is TRBJ2-5, the V gene TRBV5-1, with D uncertain. There are 17 residues in the CDR3. Germline CDR1 reads SGHRS; CDR2 reads YFSETQ. V was pared by 0 bases and J by 2 bases, with 17 bases between. CDR3 bases: TGCGCCAGCAGCTTGGGCATTAGAACCGAGGTGCAAGAGACCCAGTACTTC. Its translation is CASSLGIRTEVQETQYF.

This clonotype was seen repeatedly, ten times or more. The chain couples TRBV30 to TRBJ2-6; no definite D call. The germline gives CDR1 GTSNPN, CDR2 SVGIG (reference sequence). Trimming pared 5 bases from V and 0 bases from J, leaving 8 bases between. This CDR3 region has 14 residues. The CDR3 reads CAWSVGSGANVLTF. DNA for the CDR3: TGTGCCTGGTCGGTGGGCTCTGGGGCCAACGTCCTGACTTTC.